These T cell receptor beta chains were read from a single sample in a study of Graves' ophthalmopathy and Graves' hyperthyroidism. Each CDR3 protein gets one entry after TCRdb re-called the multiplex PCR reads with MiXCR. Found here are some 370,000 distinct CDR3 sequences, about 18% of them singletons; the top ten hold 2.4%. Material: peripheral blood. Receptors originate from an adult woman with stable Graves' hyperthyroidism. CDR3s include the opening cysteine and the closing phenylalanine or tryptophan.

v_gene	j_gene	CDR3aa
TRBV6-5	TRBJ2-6	CASSYGTVSSGANVLTF
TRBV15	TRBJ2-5	CATSRDGLAGEETQYF
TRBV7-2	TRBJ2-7	CASSWTSEPYEQYF
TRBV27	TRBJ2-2	CASSLQGFTGELFF
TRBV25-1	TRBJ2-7	CASSPGQGHGDGRLSWEQYF
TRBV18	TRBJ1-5	CASSPQKGDNQPQHF
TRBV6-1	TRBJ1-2	CASRRKLLDGYTF
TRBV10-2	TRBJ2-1	CASREGTPYNEQFF
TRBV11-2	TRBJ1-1	CASRKAGGRGTEAFF
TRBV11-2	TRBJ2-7	CASSLVKGSGYEQYF
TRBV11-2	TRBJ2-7	CASSLHQGYEQYF
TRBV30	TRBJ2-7	CAWSRDRYEYEQYF
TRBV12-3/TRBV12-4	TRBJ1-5	CASSSSDQPQHF
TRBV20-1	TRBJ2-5	CSARSASGRARAQETQYF
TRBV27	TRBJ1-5	CASAGQGDQPQHF
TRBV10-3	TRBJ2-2	CAISDPGVAGATGELFF
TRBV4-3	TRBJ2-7	CASSPSSGPYEQYF
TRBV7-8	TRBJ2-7	CASSSPGQGHKTTNSYEQYF
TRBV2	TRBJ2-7	CASKQGASYEQYF
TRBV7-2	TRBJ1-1	CASSDPGTENTEAFF
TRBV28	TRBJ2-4	CASSLTSGRTREFF
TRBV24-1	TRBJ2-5	CATSDPRIEGRETQYF
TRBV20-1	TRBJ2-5	CSASSGRGSVKTEYF
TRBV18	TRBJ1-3	CASSPTGDSGNTIYF
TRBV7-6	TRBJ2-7	CASSAAYRGPVEQYF
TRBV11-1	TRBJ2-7	CASSFTGGDEQYF
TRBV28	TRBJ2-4	CTTLGKAKNIKYF
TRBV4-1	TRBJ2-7	CASSQQAGVAEQYF
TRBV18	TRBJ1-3	CASSPYPGGVSGNTIYF
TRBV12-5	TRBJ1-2	CASGPGGVYGYTF
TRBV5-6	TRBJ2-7	CASSLPIAGATEYF
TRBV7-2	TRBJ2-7	CASSLFLLAGLVYYEQYF
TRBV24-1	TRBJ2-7	CATSWGQGASYEQYF
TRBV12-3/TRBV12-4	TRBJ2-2	CASSPRGGHTGELFF
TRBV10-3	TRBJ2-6	CAISLLAGALTGANVLTF
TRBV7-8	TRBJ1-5	CASSQGGAGQPQHF
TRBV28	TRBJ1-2	CASSLASAQGFNYGYTF
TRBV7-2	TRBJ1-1	CASSLETWTEAFF
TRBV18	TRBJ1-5	CASSALEQHNQPQHF
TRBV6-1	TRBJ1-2	CASSEGPLRGQNYGYTF
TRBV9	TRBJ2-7	CASSGTGGVEQYF
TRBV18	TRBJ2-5	CASSPSRGSETQYF
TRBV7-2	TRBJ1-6	CASSDVVYNSPLHF
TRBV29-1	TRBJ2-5	CSVDLLAGVSPGRETQYF
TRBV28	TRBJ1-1	CASSLWGVQNTEAFF
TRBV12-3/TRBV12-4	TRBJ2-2	CASRPSNRRLTGELFF
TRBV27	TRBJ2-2	CASSSPRYSGRPTGELFF
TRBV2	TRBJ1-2	CASSEQVYGYTF
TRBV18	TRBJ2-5	CASSLGTRSGTQYF
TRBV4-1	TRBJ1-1	CASSQDSIGDTEAFF
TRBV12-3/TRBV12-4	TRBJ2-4	CASSSRQGAADIQYF
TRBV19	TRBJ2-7	CASSKDLAVPYEQYF
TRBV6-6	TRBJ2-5	CASSYLTGVGETQYF
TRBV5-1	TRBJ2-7	CASSRLAGGSSYEQYF
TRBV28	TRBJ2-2	CASRQFSSTGELFF
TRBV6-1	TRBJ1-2	CASSRGTGNYGYTF
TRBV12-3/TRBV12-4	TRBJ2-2	CASSIRQARELFF
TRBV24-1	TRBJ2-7	CATSESGTGAYEQYF
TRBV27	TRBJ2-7	CASSLSGTGGDEQYF